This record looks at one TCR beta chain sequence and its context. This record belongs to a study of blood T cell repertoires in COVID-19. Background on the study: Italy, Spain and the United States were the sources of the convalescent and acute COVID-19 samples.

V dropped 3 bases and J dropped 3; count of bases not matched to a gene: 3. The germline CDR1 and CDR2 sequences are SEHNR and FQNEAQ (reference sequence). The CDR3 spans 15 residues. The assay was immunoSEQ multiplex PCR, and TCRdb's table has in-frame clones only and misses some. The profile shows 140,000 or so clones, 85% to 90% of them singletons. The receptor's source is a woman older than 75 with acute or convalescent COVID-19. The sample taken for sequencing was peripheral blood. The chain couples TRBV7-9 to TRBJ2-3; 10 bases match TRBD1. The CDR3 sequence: CASSLPGQGTDTQYF. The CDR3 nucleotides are TGTGCCAGCAGCTTGCCGGGACAGGGGACAGATACGCAGTATTTT.